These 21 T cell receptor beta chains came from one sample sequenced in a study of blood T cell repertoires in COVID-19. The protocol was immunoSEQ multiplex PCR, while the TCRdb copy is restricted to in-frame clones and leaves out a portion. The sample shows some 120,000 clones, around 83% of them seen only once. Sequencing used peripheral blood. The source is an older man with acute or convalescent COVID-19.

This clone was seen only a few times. The CDR3 DNA reads as TGTGCCGCCGGGACAGAGATTACCTACGAGCAGTACTTC. Its translation is CAAGTEITYEQYF. The chain links TRBV5-4 to TRBJ2-7, with TRBD1 matching 7 bases. Trimming took 10 bases from V and 2 from J; bases not matched to a gene: 9. The germline V gene has CDR1 SGHNT and CDR2 YYREEE (reference sequence). The CDR3 has 13 residues.

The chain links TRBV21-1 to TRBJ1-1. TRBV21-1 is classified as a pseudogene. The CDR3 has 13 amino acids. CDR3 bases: TGTGCCAGCAGCCCTTGGGGGGGCACTGAAGCTTTCTTT. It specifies CASSPWGGTEAFF.

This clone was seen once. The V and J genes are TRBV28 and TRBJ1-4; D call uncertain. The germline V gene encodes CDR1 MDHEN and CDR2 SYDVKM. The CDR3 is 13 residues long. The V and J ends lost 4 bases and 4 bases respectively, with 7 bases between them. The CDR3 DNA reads TGTGCCAGCAGTTACAGTTATAATGAAAAACTGTTTTTT. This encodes CASSYSYNEKLFF.

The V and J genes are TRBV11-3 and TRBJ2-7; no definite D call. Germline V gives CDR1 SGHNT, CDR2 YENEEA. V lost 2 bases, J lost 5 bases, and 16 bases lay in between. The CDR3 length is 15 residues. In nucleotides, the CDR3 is TGTGCCAGCAGCTTATTGAGTGGGCATGACAACGAGCAGTACTTC. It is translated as CASSLLSGHDNEQYF.

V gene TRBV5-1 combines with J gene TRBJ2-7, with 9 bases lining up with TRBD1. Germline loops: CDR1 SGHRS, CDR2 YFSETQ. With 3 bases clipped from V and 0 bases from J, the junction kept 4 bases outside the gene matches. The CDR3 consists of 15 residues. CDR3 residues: CASSSGTGRSYEQYF. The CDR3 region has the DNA TGCGCCAGCAGCTCCGGGACAGGGCGCTCCTACGAGCAGTACTTC.

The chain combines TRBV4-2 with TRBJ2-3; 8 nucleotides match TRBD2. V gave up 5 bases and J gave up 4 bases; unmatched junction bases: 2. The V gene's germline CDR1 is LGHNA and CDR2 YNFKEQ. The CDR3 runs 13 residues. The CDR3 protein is CASSTTSADTQYF. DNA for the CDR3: TGTGCCAGCAGCACGACTAGCGCAGATACGCAGTATTTT.

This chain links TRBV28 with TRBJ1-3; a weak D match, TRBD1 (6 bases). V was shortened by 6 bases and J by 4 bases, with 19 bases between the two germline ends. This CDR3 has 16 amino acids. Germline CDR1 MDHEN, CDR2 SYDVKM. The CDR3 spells CASSSPGGAAGNTIYF. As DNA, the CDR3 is TGTGCCAGCAGCTCCCCGGGGGGGGCAGCGGGAAACACCATATATTTT.

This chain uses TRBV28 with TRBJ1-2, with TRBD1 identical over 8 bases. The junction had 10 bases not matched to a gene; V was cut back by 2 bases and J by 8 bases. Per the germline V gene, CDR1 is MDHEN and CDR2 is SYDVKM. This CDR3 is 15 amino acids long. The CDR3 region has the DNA TGTGCCAGCAGTTTAACCCAGGGGGCAGGGTGGGGCTACACCTTC. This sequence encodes CASSLTQGAGWGYTF.

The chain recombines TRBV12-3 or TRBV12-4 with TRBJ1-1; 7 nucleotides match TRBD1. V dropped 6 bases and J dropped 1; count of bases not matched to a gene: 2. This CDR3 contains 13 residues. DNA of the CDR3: TGTGCCAGCAGGCGGACAGGGAACACTGAAGCTTTCTTT. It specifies CASRRTGNTEAFF.

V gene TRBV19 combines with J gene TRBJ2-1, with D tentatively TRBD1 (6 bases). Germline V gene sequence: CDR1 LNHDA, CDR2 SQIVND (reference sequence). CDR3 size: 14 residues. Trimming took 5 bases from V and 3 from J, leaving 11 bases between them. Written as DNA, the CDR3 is TGTGCCAGTAGTCCCGGGACAATCTACAATGAGCAGTTCTTC. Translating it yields CASSPGTIYNEQFF.

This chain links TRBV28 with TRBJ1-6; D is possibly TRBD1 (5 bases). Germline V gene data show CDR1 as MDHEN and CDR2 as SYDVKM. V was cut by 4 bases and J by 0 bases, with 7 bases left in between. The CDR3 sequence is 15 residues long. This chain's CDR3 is CASSYRGSYNSPLHF. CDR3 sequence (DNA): TGTGCCAGCAGTTATAGGGGCTCCTATAATTCACCCCTCCACTTT.

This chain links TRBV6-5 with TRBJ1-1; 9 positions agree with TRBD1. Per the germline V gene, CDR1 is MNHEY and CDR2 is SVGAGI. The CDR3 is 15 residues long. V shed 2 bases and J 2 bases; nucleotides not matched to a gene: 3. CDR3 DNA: TGTGCCAGCAGTTACCGGGGACAGGGTAACACTGAAGCTTTCTTT. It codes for CASSYRGQGNTEAFF.

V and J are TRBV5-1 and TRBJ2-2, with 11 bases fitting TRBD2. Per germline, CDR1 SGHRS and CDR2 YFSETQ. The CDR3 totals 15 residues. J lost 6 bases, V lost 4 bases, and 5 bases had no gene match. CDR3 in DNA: TGCGCCAGCAGCGATAGCGGGGGGGCCCCCGGGGAGCTGTTTTTT. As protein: CASSDSGGAPGELFF.

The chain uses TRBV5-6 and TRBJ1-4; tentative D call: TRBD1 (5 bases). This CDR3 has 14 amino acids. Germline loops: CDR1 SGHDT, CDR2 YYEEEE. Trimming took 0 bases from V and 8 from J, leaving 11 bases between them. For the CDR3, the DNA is TGTGCCAGCAGCTTGGCTGGGGGGAGAGAAAAACTGTTTTTT. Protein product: CASSLAGGREKLFF.

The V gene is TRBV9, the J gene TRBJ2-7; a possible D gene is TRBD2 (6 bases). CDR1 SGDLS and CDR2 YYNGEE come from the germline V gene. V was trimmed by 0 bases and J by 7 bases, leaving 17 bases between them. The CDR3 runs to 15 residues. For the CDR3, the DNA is TGTGCCAGCAGCGTAGACGCGGGGCGAGTCTTGGAGCAGTACTTC. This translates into CASSVDAGRVLEQYF.

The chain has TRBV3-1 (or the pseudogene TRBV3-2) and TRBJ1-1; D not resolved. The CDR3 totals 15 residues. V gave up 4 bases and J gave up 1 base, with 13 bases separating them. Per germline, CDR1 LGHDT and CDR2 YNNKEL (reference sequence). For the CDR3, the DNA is TGTGCCAGCAGCCCGCTCCCGGGAACGAACACTGAAGCTTTCTTT. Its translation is CASSPLPGTNTEAFF.

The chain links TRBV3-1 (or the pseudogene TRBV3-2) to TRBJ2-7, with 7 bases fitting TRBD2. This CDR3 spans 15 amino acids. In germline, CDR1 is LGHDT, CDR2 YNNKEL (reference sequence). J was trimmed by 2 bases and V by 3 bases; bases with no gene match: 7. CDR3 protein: CASSQGRGRTYEQYF. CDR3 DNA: TGTGCCAGCAGCCAGGGGCGGGGGAGAACCTACGAGCAGTACTTC.

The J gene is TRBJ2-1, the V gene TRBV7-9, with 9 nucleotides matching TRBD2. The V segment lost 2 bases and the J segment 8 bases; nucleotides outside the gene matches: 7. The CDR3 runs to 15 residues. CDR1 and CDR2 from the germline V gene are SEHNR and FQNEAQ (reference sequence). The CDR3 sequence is CASSLMREGRDEQFF. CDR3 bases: TGTGCCAGCAGCTTAATGCGGGAGGGCCGTGATGAGCAGTTCTTC. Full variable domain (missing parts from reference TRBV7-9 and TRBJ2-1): DTGVSQNPRHKITKRGQNVTFRCDPISEHNRLYWYRQTLGQGPEFLTYFQNEAQLEKSRLLSDRFSAERPKGSFSTLEIQRTEQGDSAMYLCASSLMREGRDEQFFGPGTRLTVL.

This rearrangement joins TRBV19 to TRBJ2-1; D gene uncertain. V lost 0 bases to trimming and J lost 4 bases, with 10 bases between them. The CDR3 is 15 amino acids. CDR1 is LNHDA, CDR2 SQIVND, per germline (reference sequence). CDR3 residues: CASSIDQPTYNEQFF. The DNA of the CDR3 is TGTGCCAGTAGTATAGACCAACCTACGTACAATGAGCAGTTCTTC.

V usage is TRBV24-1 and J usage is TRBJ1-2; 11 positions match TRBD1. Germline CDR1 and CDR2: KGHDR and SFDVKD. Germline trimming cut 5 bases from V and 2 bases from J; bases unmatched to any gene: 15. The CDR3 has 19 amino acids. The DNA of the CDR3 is TGTGCCACCAGTGTTTTTGGGATTGGGACAGGGGGTTCAAACTATGGCTACACCTTC. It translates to CATSVFGIGTGGSNYGYTF.

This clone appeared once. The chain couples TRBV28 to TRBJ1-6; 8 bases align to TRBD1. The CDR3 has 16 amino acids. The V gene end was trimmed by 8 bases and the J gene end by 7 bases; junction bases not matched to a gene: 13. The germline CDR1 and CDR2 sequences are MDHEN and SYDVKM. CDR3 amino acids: CASRGQGALKNSPLHF. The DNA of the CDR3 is TGTGCCAGCCGGGGGCAGGGGGCGTTAAAGAATTCACCCCTCCACTTT.